These T cell receptor beta chains were read from a single sample in a study of cytomegalovirus exposure and HLA in healthy donors. Data came from immunoSEQ multiplex PCR; TCRdb stores just in-frame clones and leaves some out. Found here are 180,000 or so clones, over 60% of them singletons; the top ten hold around 1.5%. Sequencing input: PBMCs. These receptors were obtained from a man younger than 35 in good health and CMV-seronegative. The CDR3 runs from the conserved cysteine through the conserved F or W. D genes are given only for firm matches. Not all rows give a size; the values are once, few, many and, for expanded clones, a class.

>TRBD1|14|TRBJ1-6|NA|TRBV7-2
CASSTTGGNSPLHF
TGTGCCAGCAGCACTACAGGGGGGAATTCACCCCTCCACTTT
>TRBD1|14|TRBJ1-1|NA|TRBV6-1
CASSLGQANTEAFF
TGTGCCAGCAGCCTCGGACAGGCGAACACTGAAGCTTTCTTT
>TRBD1|17|TRBJ1-4|NA|TRBV5-4
CASSLFRDRGRDEKLFF
TGTGCCAGCAGCCTGTTCCGGGACAGGGGGCGGGATGAAAAACTGTTTTTT
>TRBD2|15|TRBJ2-7|NA|TRBV30
CAWSPTAGGSYEQYF
TGTGCCTGGAGTCCCACGGCGGGAGGTTCCTACGAGCAGTACTTC
>NA|16|TRBJ1-1|NA|TRBV27
CASTSGAKGVSTEAFF
TGTGCCAGCACCAGTGGGGCCAAGGGCGTGAGCACTGAAGCTTTCTTT
>NA|14|TRBJ2-3|NA|TRBV6-5
CASSYSSDTDTQYF
TGTGCCAGCAGTTACTCGAGTGACACAGATACGCAGTATTTT
>TRBD1|13|TRBJ2-7|NA|TRBV11-3
CASSLVATGKQYF
TGTGCCAGCAGCTTAGTGGCGACAGGGAAGCAGTACTTC
>TRBD1|13|TRBJ1-5|NA|TRBV2
CASSGQDRQPQHF
TGTGCCAGCAGCGGACAGGATAGACAGCCCCAGCATTTT
>TRBD1|15|TRBJ1-2|NA|TRBV6-5
CASSYRDRGVYGYTF
TGTGCCAGCAGTTACCGAGACAGGGGTGTCTATGGCTACACCTTC
>NA|13|TRBJ2-2|NA|TRBV2
CASRGAPTGELFF
TGTGCCAGCAGAGGAGCACCCACCGGGGAGCTGTTTTTT
>NA|11|TRBJ1-2|NA|TRBV2
CASGQGGGYTF
TGTGCCAGTGGGCAGGGAGGCGGCTACACCTTC
>TRBD1|13|TRBJ2-1|NA|TRBV11-3
CASSPGTVNEQFF
TGTGCCAGCAGCCCCGGGACAGTCAATGAGCAGTTCTTC
>TRBD2|15|TRBJ2-2|few|TRBV5-4
CASSFGTSGTGELFF
TGTGCCAGCAGCTTCGGGACTAGCGGCACCGGGGAGCTGTTTTTT
>TRBD1|14|TRBJ1-2|NA|TRBV5-8
CASSITGALYGYTF
TGTGCCAGCAGCATTACAGGGGCCCTCTATGGCTACACCTTC
>TRBD1|13|TRBJ1-1|NA|TRBV29-1
CSVKQGAGTEAFF
TGCAGCGTAAAACAGGGGGCCGGGACTGAAGCTTTCTTT
>TRBD1|15|TRBJ1-6|NA|TRBV10-3
CAISAQTGGGSPLHF
TGTGCCATCAGTGCGCAGACAGGGGGCGGTTCACCCCTCCACTTT
>NA|13|TRBJ2-7|NA|TRBV18
CASSFRGMNEQYF
TGTGCCAGCTCATTCAGGGGAATGAACGAGCAGTACTTC
>NA|17|TRBJ1-6|once|TRBV5-1
CAPNLLTDPSYNSPLHF
TGCGCCCCCAACCTTTTAACAGACCCCTCGTATAATTCACCCCTCCACTTT
>NA|12|TRBJ2-7|NA|TRBV7-9
CASSLKGHEQYF
TGTGCCAGCAGCTTAAAGGGGCACGAGCAGTACTTC
>TRBD1|16|TRBJ1-4|few|TRBV28
CASGGQGLGTNEKLFF
TGTGCCAGCGGGGGACAGGGACTTGGAACTAATGAAAAACTGTTTTTT
>NA|17|TRBJ1-1|once|TRBV4-1
CASSQVVRGRRGTEAFF
TGCGCCAGCAGCCAAGTAGTTAGGGGACGGAGGGGCACTGAAGCTTTCTTT
>NA|15|TRBJ1-1|NA|TRBV11-2
CASHGRGTYNTEAFF
TGTGCCAGCCACGGCCGGGGTACCTACAACACTGAAGCTTTCTTT
>TRBD1|14|TRBJ1-4|many|TRBV28
CASSWQGAKGKLFF
TGTGCCAGCAGTTGGCAGGGGGCAAAAGGAAAACTGTTTTTT
>TRBD2|13|TRBJ2-7|NA|TRBV30
CAWSRDYYYEQYF
TGTGCCTGGAGCAGGGACTACTACTACGAGCAGTACTTC
>TRBD1|14|TRBJ1-1|NA|TRBV10-3
CAISDGTDNTEAFF
TGTGCCATCAGTGATGGGACAGATAACACTGAAGCTTTCTTT
>NA|14|TRBJ2-7|few|TRBV5-4
CASSLAGVTYEQYF
TGTGCCAGCAGCTTGGCGGGAGTCACCTACGAGCAGTACTTC
>NA|13|TRBJ1-1|NA|TRBV5-8
CASSATVTREAFF
TGTGCCAGCAGCGCCACAGTTACAAGAGAAGCTTTCTTT
>NA|14|TRBJ1-2|few|TRBV6-1
CASSFRDLSYGYTF
TGTGCCAGCAGTTTCAGGGATCTGAGCTATGGCTACACCTTC
>TRBD2|15|TRBJ2-2|NA|TRBV5-1
CASRFITSVAGELFF
TGCGCCAGCAGATTTATAACTAGCGTCGCCGGGGAGCTGTTTTTT
>TRBD1|17|TRBJ2-3|NA|TRBV18
CASSRPDRGRSTDTQYF
TGTGCCAGCTCACGCCCGGACAGGGGCCGAAGCACAGATACGCAGTATTTT
>NA|15|TRBJ2-5|NA|TRBV6-5
CASSYGRTPQETQYF
TGTGCCAGCAGTTACGGGAGGACACCTCAAGAGACCCAGTACTTC
>NA|13|TRBJ1-1|few|TRBV5-4
CASSATGPTEAFF
TGTGCCAGCAGCGCGACAGGTCCCACTGAAGCTTTCTTT